These 12 T cell receptor beta chains came from one sample sequenced in a study of metastatic and nonmetastatic thyroid tumors. From the PCR reads, TCRdb re-called clones with MiXCR. The sample contains 30,000 to 50,000 clones, 15% to 20% of which appear only once. Until they underwent thyroid surgery, no patient had received any treatment. The sequencing input was tumor tissue. These receptors were taken from a female donor with papillary thyroid cancer or a benign thyroid nodule (not recorded which). Some clones in this sample may be carry-over from other donors' samples.

This clone was recorded at least ten times. The chain recombines TRBV7-3 with TRBJ1-6; TRBD1 aligns across 8 bases. This CDR3 is 15 amino acids long. Trimming cost V 3 bases and J 6 bases; bases outside gene matches: 4. Germline V lookup: CDR1 SGHTA, CDR2 FQGTGA. The CDR3 DNA reads TGTGCCAGCAGCTTGGGAGACAGGGGTAATTCACCCCTCCACTTT. Protein: CASSLGDRGNSPLHF.

This clone was observed many times. The rearrangement joins TRBV19 to TRBJ1-1; no clear D. Deletions cut 6 bases from V and 8 bases from J, with 10 bases between. The germline V gene has CDR1 LNHDA and CDR2 SQIVND (reference sequence). This CDR3 has 11 amino acids. The CDR3, as DNA: TGTGCCAGTAGAACTACTACCGAAGCTTTCTTT. Its protein product is CASRTTTEAFF. Full variable domain (outside the CDR3, taken from reference TRBV19 and TRBJ1-1): DGGITQSPKYLFRKEGQNVTLSCEQNLNHDAMYWYRQDPGQGLRLIYYSQIVNDFQKGDIAEGYSVSREKKESFPLTVTSAQKNPTAFYLCASRTTTEAFFGQGTRLTVV.

There are many counts of this clone. The chain recombines TRBV5-6 with TRBJ2-7, with D perhaps assigned TRBD1 or TRBD2 (5 bases each). Trimming took off 0 bases at V and 4 bases at J, with 8 bases between the two ends. This CDR3 has 13 residues. Germline CDR1 is SGHDT and CDR2 is YYEEEE. The CDR3 bases are TGTGCCAGCAGCTTGGCGGGGACGTACGAGCAGTACTTC. Its protein product is CASSLAGTYEQYF.

V usage is TRBV11-2 and J usage is TRBJ2-3, with TRBD2 matching over 10 bases. V trimming: 2 bases; J trimming: 4 bases; junction bases outside the gene matches: 6. The germline V gene has CDR1 SGHAT and CDR2 FQNNGV. The CDR3 covers 16 residues. The chain's CDR3 is CASSLRLAGAADTQYF. The CDR3 DNA is TGTGCCAGCAGCTTACGTCTAGCGGGAGCCGCAGATACGCAGTATTTT. Full variable domain (outside the CDR3, taken from reference TRBV11-2 and TRBJ2-3): EAGVAQSPRYKIIEKRQSVAFWCNPISGHATLYWYQQILGQGPKLLIQFQNNGVVDDSQLPKDRFSAERLKGVDSTLKIQPAKLEDSAVYLCASSLRLAGAADTQYFGPGTRLTVL.

About this clone itself: In this CDR3 the conserved last residue, phenylalanine or tryptophan, is missing, so a read error is likely. It is unclear where the CDR3 begins or ends on the DNA, so no DNA is shown, and the CDR3 is as TCRdb lists it. The rearrangement links TRBV27 to TRBJ2-6; the table calls TRBD1, which could not be checked here. Both ends counted, the CDR3 spans 18 residues. CDR1 MNHEY and CDR2 SMNVEV come from the germline V gene (reference sequence). The CDR3 loop is CASSRLAGGGSGANVMTL.

In its sample, this clone was seen many times. The genes are TRBV6-1 and TRBJ2-5; tentatively, D is TRBD1 or TRBD2 (5 bases each). V gave up 10 bases and J gave up 1 base, with 16 bases separating them. The CDR3 is made up of 14 amino acids. CDR1 and CDR2 from the germline V gene are MNHNS and SASEGT. The CDR3 reads CATSSGPSQETQYF. The CDR3 bases are TGTGCCACCTCGTCGGGACCCAGCCAAGAGACCCAGTACTTC.

In this sample, this clone turned up a few times. The chain joins TRBV29-1 to TRBJ2-7; tentatively, D is TRBD1 or TRBD2 (5 bases each). The germline gives CDR1 SQVTM, CDR2 ANQGSEA. The CDR3 extends over 14 amino acids. V gave up 7 bases and J gave up 7 bases, with 23 bases separating them. In nucleotides, the CDR3 is TGCAGCGGAGGGGCAGTACAGACACCTCGGGAGCAGTACTTC. Its translation: CSGGAVQTPREQYF.

In this sample, this clone turned up many times. This chain uses TRBV7-3 with TRBJ1-6, with D uncertain. The V gene lost 0 bases and the J gene lost 14 bases, with 11 bases spanning the gap. The V gene's germline CDR1 is SGHTA and CDR2 FQGTGA. The CDR3 is 13 residues long. CDR3 in DNA: TGTGCCAGCAGCTTAACGGCAGATACGACCCTCCACTTT. Protein: CASSLTADTTLHF.

This clone was picked up a small number of times. The sample carries other DNA sequences with the same CDR3. The V call is TRBV3-1, the J call TRBJ2-5, with 12 bases lining up with TRBD2. The CDR3 covers 16 residues. V lost 0 bases and J lost 2; bases outside the gene matches: 1. Per germline, CDR1 LGHDT and CDR2 YNNKEL (reference sequence). CDR3 in amino acids: CASSQDLAGGQETQYF. Written as DNA, the CDR3 is TGTGCCAGCAGCCAAGATCTAGCGGGGGGGCAAGAGACCCAGTACTTC.

As to this clone: The conserved phenylalanine or tryptophan is not found at the CDR3 terminus, so this likely reflects a read error. No DNA is shown, since the ends of the CDR3 on it are uncertain; the CDR3 is the one TCRdb lists. This chain uses TRBV6-1 with TRBJ2-4. Germline lookup yields CDR1 MNHNS and CDR2 SASEGT. The CDR3 is made up of 11 amino acids, end residues included. CDR3 residues: CAGRGSGTGSL.

This clone was picked up many times. The chain links TRBV18 to TRBJ2-7; D gene ambiguous. V lost 3 bases and J 2 bases, leaving 14 bases between the germline ends. The CDR3 has 15 amino acids. CDR1 KGHSH and CDR2 LQKENI come from the germline V gene. CDR3 DNA: TGTGCCAGCTCACCTTCATACGGAGCTACCTACGAGCAGTACTTC. Its protein product is CASSPSYGATYEQYF.

The rearrangement uses TRBV7-3 and TRBJ2-7; TRBD1 or TRBD2 may be the D gene (5 bases each). The CDR3 spans 15 residues. V lost 5 bases to trimming and J lost 1 base, with 15 bases between them. CDR1 SGHTA and CDR2 FQGTGA come from the germline V gene. CDR3 sequence reads: CASSGLWGNSYEQYF. The DNA for the CDR3 is TGTGCCAGCAGCGGATTGTGGGGGAATTCCTACGAGCAGTACTTC.